The sequence of this T cell receptor (beta chain) was determined in a study of blood T cell repertoires in COVID-19 (dated by TCRdb to between 2020 and 2021). Background for the entire study: Samples covering the acute and convalescent phases of COVID-19 were provided by collaborators in the United States, Italy and Spain. The prospective study material was composed of cDNA or gDNA derived from T cells, B-cell-depleted T cells, or PBMCs. Deeply sampled blood TCRbeta repertoires from subjects exposed to, actively infected with, or recovered from COVID-19 were included in the dataset. A freely available public database, intended as a resource for researchers studying the immune response to SARS-CoV-2, is where the repertoires were released. Samples came from the ongoing ImmuneRACE study (first 160 participants) plus 1,254 subjects from 6 global collaborators. Sample metadata almost always included a de-identified subject ID, COVID-19 status, age in years and sex. Where HLA class I and class II types were available, the types were taken from metadata supplied by the sample provider, not from assay-based typing.

Note on this clone: Its specific antigen is unknown. Per-base quality was not reported, and no clone a single base away is much larger than it.

Results the study describes overall, beyond this receptor: The amount of clinical and demographic metadata varied by source and participant and was provided uncurated.

From the cysteine up to the phenylalanine, the CDR3 has a length of 15 residues. The DNA shown is the 45-base CDR3, in frame from base 1. Trimming removed 3 bases from V and 3 bases from J, leaving 14 bases between the germline ends. The germline V gene encodes CDR1 LNHDA and CDR2 SQIVND (reference sequence). Enrolling through a virtual design, the prospective study's participants ranged in age from roughly 18 to 90 years and lived across roughly 24 United States geographic areas. To assign participants to cohorts, the prospective study relied on clinical history that participants themselves reported in a screening survey and a study questionnaire. Mobile phlebotomists in the prospective study collected whole blood, serum and a nasopharyngeal or oropharyngeal swab from every participant. Additional blood draws and questionnaires over an approximately two-month period could optionally be provided by prospective study participants. Blood samples from the prospective study were shipped frozen or at room temperature prior to DNA extraction.

TCRbeta CDR3 regions were amplified from genomic DNA using the immunoSEQ Assay, a bias-controlled multiplex PCR. On the study's bioinformatics: Within the assay, amplification of reference gene primers was used to estimate how many nucleated cells each sample contained. Sequence reads were collapsed and filtered to measure the absolute abundance of every unique TCRbeta CDR3 rearrangement. For each sample, productive Simpson clonality was calculated as the square root of Simpson's diversity index over productive rearrangements. The immuneACCESS repertoire file appears here via TCRdb, limited to in-frame rearrangements. These files lack a portion of the clones; in checked studies, under half of the deficit traces to unresolved V genes, and the cause of the others is not known. V, J and clone size reflect that table, while D and trimming were determined from the DNA. The sample profile shows about 400,000 clones; around 90% of them were found once. The ten largest clones take up about 2.1% of the sample.

The receptor comes from a young woman with acute COVID-19. Input material: PBMCs or T cells enriched from blood (not recorded which). The chain was built from TRBV19 and TRBJ1-2; TRBD1 is possibly the D segment (6 matching bases). DNA sequence: TGTGCCAGTAGTATCTGGGGCAGGGGAGACTATGGCTACACCTTC. Its translation is CASSIWGRGDYGYTF. Here the CDR3 is joined to the reference TRBV19 and TRBJ1-2 genes, and the full variable domain is: DGGITQSPKYLFRKEGQNVTLSCEQNLNHDAMYWYRQDPGQGLRLIYYSQIVNDFQKGDIAEGYSVSREKKESFPLTVTSAQKNPTAFYLCASSIWGRGDYGYTFGSGTRLTVV.